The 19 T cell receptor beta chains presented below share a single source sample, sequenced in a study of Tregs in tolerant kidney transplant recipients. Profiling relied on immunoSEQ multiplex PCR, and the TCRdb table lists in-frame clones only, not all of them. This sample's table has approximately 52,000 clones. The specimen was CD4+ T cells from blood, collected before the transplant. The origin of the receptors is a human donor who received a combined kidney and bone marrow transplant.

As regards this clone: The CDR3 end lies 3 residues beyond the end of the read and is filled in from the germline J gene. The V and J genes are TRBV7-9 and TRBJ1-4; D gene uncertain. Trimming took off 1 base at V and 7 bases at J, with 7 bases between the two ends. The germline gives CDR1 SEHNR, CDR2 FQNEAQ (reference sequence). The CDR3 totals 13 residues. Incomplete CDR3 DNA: TGTGCCAGCAGCTTAGGCGGCCCTGAAAAA. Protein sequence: CASSLGGPEK. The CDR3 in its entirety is CASSLGGPEKLFF. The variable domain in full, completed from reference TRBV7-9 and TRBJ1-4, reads DTGVSQNPRHKITKRGQNVTFRCDPISEHNRLYWYRQTLGQGPEFLTYFQNEAQLEKSRLLSDRFSAERPKGSFSTLEIQRTEQGDSAMYLCASSLGGPEKLFFGSGTQLSVL.

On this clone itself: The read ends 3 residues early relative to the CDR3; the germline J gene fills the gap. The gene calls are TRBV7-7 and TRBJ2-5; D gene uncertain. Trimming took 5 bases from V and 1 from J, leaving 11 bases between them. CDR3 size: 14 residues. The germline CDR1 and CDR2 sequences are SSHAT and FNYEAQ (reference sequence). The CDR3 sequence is CASSEGATQETQYF. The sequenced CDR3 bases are TGTGCCAGCAGCGAAGGAGCGACCCAAGAGACC.

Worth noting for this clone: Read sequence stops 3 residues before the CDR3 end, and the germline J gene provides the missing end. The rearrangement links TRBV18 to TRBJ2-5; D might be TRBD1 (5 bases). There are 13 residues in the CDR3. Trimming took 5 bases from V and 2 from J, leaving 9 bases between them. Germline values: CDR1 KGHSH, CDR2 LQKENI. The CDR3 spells CASSRGRQETQYF. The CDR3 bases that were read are TGTGCCAGCTCAAGGGGAAGACAAGAGACC.

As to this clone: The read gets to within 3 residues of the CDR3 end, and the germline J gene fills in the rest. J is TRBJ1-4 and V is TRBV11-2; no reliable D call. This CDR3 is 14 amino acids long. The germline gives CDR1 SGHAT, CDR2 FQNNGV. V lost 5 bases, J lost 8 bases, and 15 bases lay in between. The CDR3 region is CASSRHRREEKLFF. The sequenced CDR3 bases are TGTGCCAGCAGCCGACACCGGCGAGAAGAAAAA.

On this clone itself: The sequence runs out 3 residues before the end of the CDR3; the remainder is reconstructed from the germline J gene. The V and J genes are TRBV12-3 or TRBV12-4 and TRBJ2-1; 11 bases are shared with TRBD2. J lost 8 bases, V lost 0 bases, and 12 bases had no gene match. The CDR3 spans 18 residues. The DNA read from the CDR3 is TGTGCCAGCAGTTTAGCACTAGCGGGAGTTTCACCCACAGATGAG. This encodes CASSLALAGVSPTDE. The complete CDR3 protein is CASSLALAGVSPTDEQFF.

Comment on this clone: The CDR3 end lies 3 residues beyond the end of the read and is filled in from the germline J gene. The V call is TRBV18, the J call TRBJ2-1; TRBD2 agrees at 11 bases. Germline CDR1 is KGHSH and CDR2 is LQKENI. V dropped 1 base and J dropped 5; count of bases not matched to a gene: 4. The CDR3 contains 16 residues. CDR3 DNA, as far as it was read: TGTGCCAGCTCACCACTAGCGGGAGGGCCTGACAATGAG. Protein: CASSPLAGGPDNE. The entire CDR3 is CASSPLAGGPDNEQFF.

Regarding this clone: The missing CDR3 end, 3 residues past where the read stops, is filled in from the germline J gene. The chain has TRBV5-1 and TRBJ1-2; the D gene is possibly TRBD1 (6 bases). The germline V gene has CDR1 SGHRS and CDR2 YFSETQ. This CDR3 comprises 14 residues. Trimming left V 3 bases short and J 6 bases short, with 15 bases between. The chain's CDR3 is CASSWEWGRDGYTF. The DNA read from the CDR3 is TGCGCCAGCAGCTGGGAGTGGGGGCGGGATGGC.

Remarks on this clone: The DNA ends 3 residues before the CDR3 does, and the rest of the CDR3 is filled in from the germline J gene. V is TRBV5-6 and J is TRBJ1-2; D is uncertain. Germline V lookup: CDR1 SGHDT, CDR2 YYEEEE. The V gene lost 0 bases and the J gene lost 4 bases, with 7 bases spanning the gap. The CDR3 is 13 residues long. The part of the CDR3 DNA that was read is TGTGCCAGCAGCTTGGTGGCGGTCTATGGC. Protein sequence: CASSLVAVYG. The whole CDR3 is CASSLVAVYGYTF.

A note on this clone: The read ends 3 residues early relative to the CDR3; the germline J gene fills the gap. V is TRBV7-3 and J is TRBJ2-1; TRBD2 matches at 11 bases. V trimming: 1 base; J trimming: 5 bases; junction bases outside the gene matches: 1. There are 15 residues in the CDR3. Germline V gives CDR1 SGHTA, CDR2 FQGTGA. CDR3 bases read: TGTGCCAGCAGCTTAATGGGACTAGCGGACAATGAG. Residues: CASSLMGLADNE. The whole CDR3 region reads CASSLMGLADNEQFF.

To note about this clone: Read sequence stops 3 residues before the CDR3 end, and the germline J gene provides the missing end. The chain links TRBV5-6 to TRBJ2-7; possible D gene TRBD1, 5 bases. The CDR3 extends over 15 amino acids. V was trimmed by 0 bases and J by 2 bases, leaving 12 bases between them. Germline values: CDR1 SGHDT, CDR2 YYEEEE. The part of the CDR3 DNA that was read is TGTGCCAGCAGCTTGGGGCAGGGAAGGACCTACGAG. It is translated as CASSLGQGRTYE. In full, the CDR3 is CASSLGQGRTYEQYF. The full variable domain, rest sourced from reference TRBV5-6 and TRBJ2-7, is DAGVTQSPTHLIKTRGQQVTLRCSPKSGHDTVSWYQQALGQGPQFIFQYYEEEERQRGNFPDRFSGHQFPNYSSELNVNALLLGDSALYLCASSLGQGRTYEQYFGPGTRLTVT.

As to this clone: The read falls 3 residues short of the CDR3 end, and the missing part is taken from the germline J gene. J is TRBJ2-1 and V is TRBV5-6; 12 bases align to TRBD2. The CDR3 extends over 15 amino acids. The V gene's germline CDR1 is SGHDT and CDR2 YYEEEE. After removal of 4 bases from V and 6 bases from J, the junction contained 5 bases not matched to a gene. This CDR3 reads CASSRGLAGINEQFF. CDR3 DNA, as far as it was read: TGTGCCAGCAGCCGAGGACTAGCGGGGATCAATGAG.

CDR3 loop: CASLVLAGLDTQYF. CDR3 DNA, as far as it was read: TGTGCCAGCCTTGTTTTGGCGGGGTTGGATACG. V is TRBV2 and J is TRBJ2-3; D is perhaps TRBD2 (6 bases). The missing CDR3 end, 3 residues past where the read stops, is filled in from the germline J gene. The CDR3 spans 14 residues. V was pared by 8 bases and J by 6 bases, with 18 bases between. Germline CDR1 reads SNHLY; CDR2 reads FYNNEI.

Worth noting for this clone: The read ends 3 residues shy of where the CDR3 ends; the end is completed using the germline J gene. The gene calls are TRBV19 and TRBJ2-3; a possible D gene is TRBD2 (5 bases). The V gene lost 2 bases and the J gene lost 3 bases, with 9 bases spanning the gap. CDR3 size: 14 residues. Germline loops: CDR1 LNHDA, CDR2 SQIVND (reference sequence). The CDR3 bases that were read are TGTGCCAGTAGTATAAGTCGAGGGACAGATACG. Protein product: CASSISRGTDT. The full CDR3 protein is CASSISRGTDTQYF.

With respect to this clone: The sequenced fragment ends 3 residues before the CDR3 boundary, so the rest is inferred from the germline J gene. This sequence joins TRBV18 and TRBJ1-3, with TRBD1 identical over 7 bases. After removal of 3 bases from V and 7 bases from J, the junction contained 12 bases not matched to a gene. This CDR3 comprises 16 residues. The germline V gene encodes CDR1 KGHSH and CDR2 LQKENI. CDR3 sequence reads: CASSPGGPLRGNTIYF. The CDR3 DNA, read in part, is TGTGCCAGCTCACCTGGAGGACCCCTCAGGGGGAACACC.

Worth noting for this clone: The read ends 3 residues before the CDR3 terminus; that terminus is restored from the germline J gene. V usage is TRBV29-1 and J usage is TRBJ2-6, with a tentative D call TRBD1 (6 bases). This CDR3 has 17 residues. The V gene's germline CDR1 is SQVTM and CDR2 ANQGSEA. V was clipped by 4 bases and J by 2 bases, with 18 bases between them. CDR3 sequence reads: CSVGTGHPGPGANVLTF. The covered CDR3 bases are TGCAGCGTTGGAACGGGACACCCTGGACCTGGGGCCAACGTC.

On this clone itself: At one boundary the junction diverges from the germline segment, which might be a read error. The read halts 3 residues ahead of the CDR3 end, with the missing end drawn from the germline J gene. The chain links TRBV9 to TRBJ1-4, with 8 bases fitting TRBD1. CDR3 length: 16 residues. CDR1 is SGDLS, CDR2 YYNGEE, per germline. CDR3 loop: CASTVGTGATNEKLFF. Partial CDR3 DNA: TGTGCCAGCACCGTAGGGACAGGCGCAACTAATGAAAAA.

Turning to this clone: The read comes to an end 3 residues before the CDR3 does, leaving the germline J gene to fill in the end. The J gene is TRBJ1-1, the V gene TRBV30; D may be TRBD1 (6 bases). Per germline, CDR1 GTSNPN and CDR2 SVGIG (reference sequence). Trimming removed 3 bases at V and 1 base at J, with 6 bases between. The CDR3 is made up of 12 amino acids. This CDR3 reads CAWRGQNTEAFF. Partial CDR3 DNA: TGTGCCTGGAGGGGACAGAACACTGAA.

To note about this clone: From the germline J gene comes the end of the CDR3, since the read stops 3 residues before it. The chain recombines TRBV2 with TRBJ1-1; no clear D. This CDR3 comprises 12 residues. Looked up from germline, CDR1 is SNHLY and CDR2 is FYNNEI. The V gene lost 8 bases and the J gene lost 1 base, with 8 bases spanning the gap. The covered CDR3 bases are TGTGCCAGCGGGCCCAGGAACACTGAA. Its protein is CASGPRNTE. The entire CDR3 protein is CASGPRNTEAFF.

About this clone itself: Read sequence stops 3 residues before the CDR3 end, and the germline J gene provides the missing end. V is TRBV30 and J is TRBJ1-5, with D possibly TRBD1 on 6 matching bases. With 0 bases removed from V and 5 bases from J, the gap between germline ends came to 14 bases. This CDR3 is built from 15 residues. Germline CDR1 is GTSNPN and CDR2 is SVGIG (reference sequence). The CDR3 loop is CAWSVHTGSHQPQHF. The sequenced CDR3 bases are TGTGCCTGGAGTGTACATACAGGGAGCCATCAGCCC.